The rows below give T cell receptor beta chains drawn from one sample of a study of human T cells and chemical hapten exposure. One entry per CDR3 protein results from TCRdb running MiXCR on the RACE reads. The sample contains some 200,000 distinct CDR3 sequences, approximately 20% of which appear only once. Sequencing used whole blood, obtained in connection with sensitization to the hapten diphenylcyclopropenone (DPC). The receptors derive from a woman in her fifties or sixties with alopecia areata. Some clones in this sample may be carry-over from other donors' samples. Both conserved end residues are part of each CDR3. The order of the fields is J gene, D gene, clone size, V gene, CDR3 DNA, CDR3 protein. The D gene is left open where the match is weak. Rows give clone size only sometimes, using once, few, many, or a class for an expanded clone.

TRBJ1-1 | . | few | TRBV3-1 | TGTGCCAGCAGCCAATTTGCAGGCAAGTTAAACACTGAAGCTTTCTTT | CASSQFAGKLNTEAFF
TRBJ2-1 | TRBD2 | few | TRBV29-1 | TGCAGTGGGGGACTAGCGGGAGTGTTGGAGCAGTTCTTC | CSGGLAGVLEQFF
TRBJ2-3 | TRBD2 | once | TRBV4-2 | TGTGCCAGCAGCCAAGAAGTAGTAGCGGGAGTGGGCACAGATACGCAGTATTTT | CASSQEVVAGVGTDTQYF
TRBJ1-1 | . | . | TRBV25-1 | TGTGCCAGCAGCCACGGGGGGGTTGCGGCTTTCTTT | CASSHGGVAAFF
TRBJ1-2 | . | many | TRBV6-2/TRBV6-3 | TGTGCCAGCAGCTCGGACAGCTATGGCTACACCTTC | CASSSDSYGYTF
TRBJ2-2 | . | . | TRBV2 | TGTGCCAGCAGTGAACTTCAGGGGAGTGCCGGGGAGCTGTTTTTT | CASSELQGSAGELFF
TRBJ2-3 | . | few | TRBV10-3 | TGTGCCATCAGCCAGTCACAGGGAGGGGATTTCACAGATACGCAGTATTTT | CAISQSQGGDFTDTQYF
TRBJ2-1 | . | . | TRBV3-1 | TGTGCCAGCAGCCAAGATAAATTCGACTCCTACAATGAGCAGTTCTTC | CASSQDKFDSYNEQFF
TRBJ1-1 | . | . | TRBV5-1 | TGCGCCAGCAGCCCGGCAGGGGACACTGAAGCTTTCTTT | CASSPAGDTEAFF
TRBJ2-7 | . | few | TRBV2 | TGTGCCAGCAAGGGGGGAGGCGACGAGCAGTACTTC | CASKGGGDEQYF
TRBJ1-4 | . | . | TRBV21-1 | TGTGCCAGCAGCATCGACAGGGGGCAGGTTGAAAAACTGTTTTTT | CASSIDRGQVEKLFF
TRBJ2-2 | TRBD1 | . | TRBV5-1 | TGCGCCAGCAGCACCCCAACCACAGGGGTAGATGATACCGGGGAGCTGTTTTTT | CASSTPTTGVDDTGELFF
TRBJ2-2 | . | . | TRBV12-3/TRBV12-4 | TGTGCCAGCAGGCCCCAGGAAACCGGGGAGCTGTTTTTT | CASRPQETGELFF
TRBJ2-7 | TRBD2 | . | TRBV20-1 | TGCAGTGCTAGAGATAGCGGGAGGAACTACGAGCAGTACTTC | CSARDSGRNYEQYF
TRBJ1-6 | . | once | TRBV6-6 | TGTGCCAGCACGAGGTATCCTGTTTCACCCCTCCACTTT | CASTRYPVSPLHF
TRBJ1-2 | . | . | TRBV6-5 | TGTGCCAGCTGTTACTCGATTGTGTATGGCTACACCTTC | CASCYSIVYGYTF
TRBJ1-3 | . | few | TRBV12-3/TRBV12-4 | TGTGCCAGCAGTTCCAGATCCACAACTATATATTTT | CASSSRSTTIYF
TRBJ1-5 | . | few | TRBV12-3/TRBV12-4 | TGTGCCAGCAGTTTTTTTGTCCGAGGTCAGCCCCAGCATTTT | CASSFFVRGQPQHF
TRBJ1-2 | . | . | TRBV12-3/TRBV12-4 | TGTGCCAGCAGTTTAGGGGGCCGGGGGAAAGGCTACACCTTC | CASSLGGRGKGYTF
TRBJ2-2 | TRBD2 | . | TRBV19 | TGTGCCAGTAGTATCCCCGGACTAGCGGGAACCCCCGGGGAGCTGTTTTTT | CASSIPGLAGTPGELFF